This TCR beta chain was identified during a study of cytomegalovirus exposure and HLA in healthy donors. Study context: Of all 400 or so donors who were genotyped, about 80% belonged to the Caucasian-associated ancestry cluster. Notes on the study in general: Indistinguishability led to the exclusion of some V segments, TRBV6-2 and TRBV6-3 included. TCR beta V- and J-gene trimming was later associated with a missense DCLRE1C variant.

PCR primers comprised 60 Vbeta and 13 Jbeta primers. Some clones are missing from TCRdb's copy, which holds only in-frame ones; the method was immunoSEQ multiplex PCR. The data contain over 95,000 clones, over 60% of them singletons. A word on this clone: Its antigen is as yet unknown.

CDR3 length: 13 amino acids. The germline V gene has CDR1 SGHTA and CDR2 FQGTGA. Trimming took off 5 bases at V and 2 bases at J, with 9 bases between the two ends. This sequence joins TRBV7-3 and TRBJ1-1, with D unresolved. The sequence was collected from a man between 40 and 49 years old in good health and CMV-seropositive. The source material was PBMCs. This CDR3 reads CASSPEGNTEAFF. In DNA form, the CDR3 reads TGTGCCAGCAGCCCCGAGGGAAACACTGAAGCTTTCTTT. The whole variable domain, filled in from reference TRBV7-3 and TRBJ1-1, reads GAGVSQTPSNKVTEKGKYVELRCDPISGHTALYWYRQSLGQGPEFLIYFQGTGAADDSGLPNDRFFAVRPEGSVSTLKIQRTERGDSAVYLCASSPEGNTEAFFGQGTRLTVV.